The text below deals with one T cell receptor (beta chain). From germline, CDR1 is KGHSH and CDR2 LQKENI. V dropped 3 bases and J dropped 5 bases, with 6 bases sitting between them. CDR3 length: 12 residues. This sample is part of a study of control samples from healthy donors and cancer patients. Data came from immunoSEQ multiplex PCR; TCRdb stores just in-frame clones and leaves some out. Seen here are approximately 97,000 clones, 88% observed once, and the top ten hold less than 15%. The source of this sequence is a man younger than 45 in good health. The sample taken for sequencing was blood. This chain connects TRBV18 to TRBJ2-3; D might be TRBD2 (6 bases). The CDR3 coding sequence is TGTGCCAGCTCACCGGGGGGAGATACGCAGTATTTT. Translating gives CASSPGGDTQYF.